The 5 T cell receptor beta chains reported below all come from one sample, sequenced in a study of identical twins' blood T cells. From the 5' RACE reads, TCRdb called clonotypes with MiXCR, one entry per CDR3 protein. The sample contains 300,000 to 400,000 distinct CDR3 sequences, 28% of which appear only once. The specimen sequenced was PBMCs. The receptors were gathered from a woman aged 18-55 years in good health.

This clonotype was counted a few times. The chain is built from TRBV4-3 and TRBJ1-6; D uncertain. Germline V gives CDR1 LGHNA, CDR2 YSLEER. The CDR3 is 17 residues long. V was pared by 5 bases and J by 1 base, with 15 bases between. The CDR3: CASSSEPPRSYNSPLHF. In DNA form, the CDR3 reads TGCGCCAGCAGCTCCGAACCCCCTCGGTCCTATAATTCACCCCTCCACTTT.

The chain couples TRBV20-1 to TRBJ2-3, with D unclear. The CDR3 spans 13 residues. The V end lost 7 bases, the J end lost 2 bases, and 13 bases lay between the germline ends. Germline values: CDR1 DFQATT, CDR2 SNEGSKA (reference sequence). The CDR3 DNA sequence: TGCAGTGGGTTGGCAGGAGTCACAGATACGCAGTATTTT. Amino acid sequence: CSGLAGVTDTQYF.

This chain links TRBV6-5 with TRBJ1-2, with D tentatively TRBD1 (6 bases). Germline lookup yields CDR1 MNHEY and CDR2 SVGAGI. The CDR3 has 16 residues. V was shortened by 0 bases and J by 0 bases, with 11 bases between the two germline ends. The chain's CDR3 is CASSYSLTGANYGYTF. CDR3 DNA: TGTGCCAGCAGTTACTCGTTGACAGGAGCTAACTATGGCTACACCTTC.

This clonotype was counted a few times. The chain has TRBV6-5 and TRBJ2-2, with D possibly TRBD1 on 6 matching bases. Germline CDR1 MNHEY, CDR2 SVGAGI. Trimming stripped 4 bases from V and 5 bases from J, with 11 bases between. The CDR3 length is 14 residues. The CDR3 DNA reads TGTGCCAGCAGTTTATTCAGGGGAACCGGGGAGCTGTTTTTT. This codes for CASSLFRGTGELFF.

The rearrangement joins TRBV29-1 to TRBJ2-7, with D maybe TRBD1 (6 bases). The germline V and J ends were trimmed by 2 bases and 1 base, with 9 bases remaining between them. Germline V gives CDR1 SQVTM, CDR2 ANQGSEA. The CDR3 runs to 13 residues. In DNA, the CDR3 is TGCAGCGTTGAAATACAGGGATCCTACGAGCAGTACTTC. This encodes CSVEIQGSYEQYF.